This entry is about one T cell receptor beta chain. Treatment: roughly 18 received Ad26.COV2.S at low or high dose, single or two shots; 5 received placebo; per-sample allocation not given. At day 63 after the first vaccine or placebo injection, samples were drawn. The donor's status was that of an adult aged 18-55 years in Boston. This sample was included in a study of Ad26.COV2.S vaccination and SARS-CoV-2 variants. Study-wide background: Ad26.COV2.S shots went into the muscle once or twice, 56 days apart.

Generated by immunoSEQ multiplex PCR, the TCRdb table keeps only in-frame clones and is missing some. This sample has hundreds of thousands of clones, with roughly 90% found just once. Trimming took 0 bases from V and 5 from J, leaving 13 bases between them. CDR3 length: 16 amino acids. Germline CDR1 reads MNHEY; CDR2 reads SVGAGI. The chain has TRBV6-5 and TRBJ1-4, with D maybe TRBD1 (6 bases). The source was peripheral blood, collected in a trial of Ad26.COV2.S vaccine versus placebo. This TCR was sampled from a person aged 18 to 65 who received the Ad26.COV2.S COVID-19 vaccine or a placebo. Written as DNA, the CDR3 is TGTGCCAGCAGTTACTCGCAAACAGGGTACAATGAAAAACTGTTTTTT. It encodes CASSYSQTGYNEKLFF.